This T cell receptor (beta chain) appears in the sequencing data of a study of OX40 agonist ivuxolimab in advanced cancers. Overall study results and limits: CD4+ T cells averaged fewer expanded clones than CD8+ T cells.

CDR1 and CDR2 (germline): GTSNPN, SVGIG (reference sequence). This CDR3 spans 13 amino acids. V trimming: 2 bases; J trimming: 3 bases; junction bases outside the gene matches: 1. Prior autoimmune disease or systemic immunosuppression barred patients. Samples of blood were obtained at baseline, on cycle 4 day 1, and on cycle 7 day 1. This clone came up once. Its target is unknown. The protocol was immunoSEQ multiplex PCR, while the TCRdb copy is restricted to in-frame clones and leaves out a portion. The sample records 100,000 to 130,000 clones, around 90% being singletons. The chain combines TRBV30 with TRBJ2-1; TRBD2 agrees at 7 bases. This material consisted of CD4+ or CD8+ T cells sorted from blood, taken in a trial of the OX40 agonist ivuxolimab. The receptor's source is an adult with an advanced solid tumor such as melanoma, head and neck, liver or kidney cancer. CDR3 nucleotide sequence: TGTGCCTGGAGTCGGGGGGACTACAATGAGCAGTTCTTC. It encodes CAWSRGDYNEQFF.